This record looks at one T cell receptor (beta chain) sequence and its context. Libraries were prepared by immunoSEQ multiplex PCR; TCRdb keeps only in-frame clonotypes and omits some of them. In the table there are about 350,000 clones, more than 70% of which are singletons. The data originate from a study of blood T cell repertoires in COVID-19. Whole-study context: The cDNA or gDNA used as material had been derived from T cells, B-cell-depleted T cells, or PBMCs.

Germline loops: CDR1 SGHRS, CDR2 YFSETQ. V lost 6 bases to trimming and J lost 0 bases, with 12 bases between them. This CDR3 comprises 14 residues. Seattle's cohort entered during active infection and was followed longitudinally. This chain connects TRBV5-1 to TRBJ1-1; tentatively, D is TRBD1 (6 bases). Sequencing was done on a sample of peripheral blood. This receptor was obtained from a woman between 70 and 85 years old with COVID-19, enrolled during active disease. The CDR3 loop reads CASKEGTLNTEAFF. The CDR3, as DNA: TGCGCCAGCAAAGAAGGGACACTGAACACTGAAGCTTTCTTT.